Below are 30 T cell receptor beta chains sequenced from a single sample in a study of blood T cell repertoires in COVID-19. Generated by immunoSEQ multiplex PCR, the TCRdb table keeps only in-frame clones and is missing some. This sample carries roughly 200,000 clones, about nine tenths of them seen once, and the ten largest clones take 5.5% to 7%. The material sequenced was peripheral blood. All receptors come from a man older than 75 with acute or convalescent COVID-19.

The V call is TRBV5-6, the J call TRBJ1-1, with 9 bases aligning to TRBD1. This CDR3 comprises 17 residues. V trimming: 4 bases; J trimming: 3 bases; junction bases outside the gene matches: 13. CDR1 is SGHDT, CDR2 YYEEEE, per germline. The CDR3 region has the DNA TGTGCCAGCAGCCCCCGGGACAGGGTTTTTTTGGACACTGAAGCTTTCTTT. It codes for CASSPRDRVFLDTEAFF.

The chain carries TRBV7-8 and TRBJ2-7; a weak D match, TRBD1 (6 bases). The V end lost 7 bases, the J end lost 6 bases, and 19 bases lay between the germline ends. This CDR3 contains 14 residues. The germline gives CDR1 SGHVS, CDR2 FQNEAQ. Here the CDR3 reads CASTSEPDSPEQYF. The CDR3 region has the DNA TGTGCCAGCACCTCAGAACCGGACAGCCCCGAGCAGTACTTC.

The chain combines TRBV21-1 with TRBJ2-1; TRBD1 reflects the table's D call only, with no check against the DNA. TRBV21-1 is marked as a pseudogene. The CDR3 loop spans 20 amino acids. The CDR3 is CASSKVRDRSAQRANNEQFF. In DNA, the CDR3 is TGTGCCAGCAGCAAAGTGCGGGACAGGTCGGCCCAAAGGGCTAACAATGAGCAGTTCTTC.

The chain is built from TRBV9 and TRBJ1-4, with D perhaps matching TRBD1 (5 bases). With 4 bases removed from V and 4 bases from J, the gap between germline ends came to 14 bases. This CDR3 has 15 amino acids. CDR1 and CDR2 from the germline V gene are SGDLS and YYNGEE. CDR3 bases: TGTGCCAGCAGCTCCACGGGACTGCATAATGAAAAACTGTTTTTT. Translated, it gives CASSSTGLHNEKLFF.

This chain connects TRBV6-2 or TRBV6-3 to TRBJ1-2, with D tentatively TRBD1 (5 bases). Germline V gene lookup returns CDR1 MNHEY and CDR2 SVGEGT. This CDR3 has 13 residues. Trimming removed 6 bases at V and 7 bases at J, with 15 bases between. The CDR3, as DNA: TGTGCCAGCAGCATCTACACAGGTCTTGGCTACACCTTC. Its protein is CASSIYTGLGYTF.

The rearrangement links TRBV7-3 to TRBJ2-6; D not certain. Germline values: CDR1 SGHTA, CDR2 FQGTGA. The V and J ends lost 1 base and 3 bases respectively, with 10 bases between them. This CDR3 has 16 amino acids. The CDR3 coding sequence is TGTGCCAGCAGCTTAATGCTCCGGGTTGGGGCCAACGTCCTGACTTTC. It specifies CASSLMLRVGANVLTF. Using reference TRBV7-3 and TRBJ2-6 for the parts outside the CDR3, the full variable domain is GAGVSQTPSNKVTEKGKYVELRCDPISGHTALYWYRQSLGQGPEFLIYFQGTGAADDSGLPNDRFFAVRPEGSVSTLKIQRTERGDSAVYLCASSLMLRVGANVLTFGAGSRLTVL.

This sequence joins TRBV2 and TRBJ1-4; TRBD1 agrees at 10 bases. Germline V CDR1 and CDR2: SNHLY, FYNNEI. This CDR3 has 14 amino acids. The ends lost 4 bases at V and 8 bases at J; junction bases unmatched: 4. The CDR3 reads CASSGQGAGEKLFF. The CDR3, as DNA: TGTGCCAGCAGTGGACAGGGGGCAGGGGAAAAACTGTTTTTT.

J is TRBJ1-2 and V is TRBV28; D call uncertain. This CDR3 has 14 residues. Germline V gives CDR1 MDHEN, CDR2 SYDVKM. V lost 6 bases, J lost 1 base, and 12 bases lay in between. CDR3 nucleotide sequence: TGTGCCAGCAGCACCCCCGCGGGTAACTATGGCTACACCTTC. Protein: CASSTPAGNYGYTF.

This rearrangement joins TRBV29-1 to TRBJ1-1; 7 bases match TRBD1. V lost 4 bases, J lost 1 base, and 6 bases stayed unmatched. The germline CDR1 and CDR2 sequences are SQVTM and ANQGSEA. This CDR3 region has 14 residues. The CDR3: CSVVAGTANTEAFF. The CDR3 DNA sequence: TGCAGCGTTGTAGCCGGGACAGCGAACACTGAAGCTTTCTTT.

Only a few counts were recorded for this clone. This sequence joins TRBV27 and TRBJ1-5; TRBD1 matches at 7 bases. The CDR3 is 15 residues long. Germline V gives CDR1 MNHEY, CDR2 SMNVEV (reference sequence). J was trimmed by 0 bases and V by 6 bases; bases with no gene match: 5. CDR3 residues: CASRSGTDSNQPQHF. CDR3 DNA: TGTGCCAGCAGGTCGGGGACAGATAGCAATCAGCCCCAGCATTTT.

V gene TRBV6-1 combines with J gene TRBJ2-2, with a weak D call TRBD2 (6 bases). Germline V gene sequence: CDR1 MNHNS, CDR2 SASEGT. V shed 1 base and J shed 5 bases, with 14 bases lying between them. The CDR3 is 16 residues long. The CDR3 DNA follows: TGTGCCAGCAGTGAAGTAGAGGCGGGATTAACCGGGGAGCTGTTTTTT. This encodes CASSEVEAGLTGELFF.

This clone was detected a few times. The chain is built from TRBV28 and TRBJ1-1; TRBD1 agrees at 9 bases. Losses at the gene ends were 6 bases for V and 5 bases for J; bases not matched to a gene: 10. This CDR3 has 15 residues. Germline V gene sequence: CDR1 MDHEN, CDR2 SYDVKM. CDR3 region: CASRDDRGRRTEAFF. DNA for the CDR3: TGTGCCAGCAGGGACGACAGGGGGAGGAGAACTGAAGCTTTCTTT. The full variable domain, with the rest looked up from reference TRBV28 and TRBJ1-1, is DVKVTQSSRYLVKRTGEKVFLECVQDMDHENMFWYRQDPGLGLRLIYFSYDVKMKEKGDIPEGYSVSREKKERFSLILESASTNQTSMYLCASRDDRGRRTEAFFGQGTRLTVV.

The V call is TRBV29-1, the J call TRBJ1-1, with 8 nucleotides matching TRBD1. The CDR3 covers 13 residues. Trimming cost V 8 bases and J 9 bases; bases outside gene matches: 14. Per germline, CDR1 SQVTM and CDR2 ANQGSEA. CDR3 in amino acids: CSSTGGTHAKAFF. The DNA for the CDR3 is TGCAGCTCCACAGGGGGGACTCACGCTAAAGCTTTCTTT.

The CDR3 here is CAISGTEETQYF. In DNA, the CDR3 is TGTGCCATCAGTGGGACAGAAGAGACCCAGTACTTC. The rearrangement uses TRBV10-3 and TRBJ2-5, with a weak D call TRBD1 (6 bases). The CDR3 extends over 12 amino acids. CDR1 ENHRY and CDR2 SYGVKD come from the germline V gene. V lost 4 bases and J 3 bases, leaving 6 bases between the germline ends.

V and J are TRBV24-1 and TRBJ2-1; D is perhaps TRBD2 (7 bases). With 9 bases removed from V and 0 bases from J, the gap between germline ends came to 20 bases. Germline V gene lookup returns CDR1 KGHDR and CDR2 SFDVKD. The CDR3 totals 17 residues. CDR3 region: CATRGLADPSSYNEQFF. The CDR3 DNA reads TGTGCCACCCGGGGGCTAGCGGACCCGAGCTCCTACAATGAGCAGTTCTTC.

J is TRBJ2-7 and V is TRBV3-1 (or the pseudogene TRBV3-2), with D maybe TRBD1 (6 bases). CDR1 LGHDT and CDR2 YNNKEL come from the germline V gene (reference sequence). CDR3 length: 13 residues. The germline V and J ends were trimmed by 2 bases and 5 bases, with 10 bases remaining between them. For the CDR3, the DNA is TGTGCCAGCAGCCAACCACAGGGTGACGAGCAGTACGTC. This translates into CASSQPQGDEQYV.

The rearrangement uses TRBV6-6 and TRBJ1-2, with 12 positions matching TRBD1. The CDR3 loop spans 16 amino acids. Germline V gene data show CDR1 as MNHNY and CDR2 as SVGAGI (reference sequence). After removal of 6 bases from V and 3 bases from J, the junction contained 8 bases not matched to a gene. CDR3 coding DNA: TGTGCCAGCAGGGGCCCGGGACAGGGGGCGGACTATGGCTACACCTTC. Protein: CASRGPGQGADYGYTF.

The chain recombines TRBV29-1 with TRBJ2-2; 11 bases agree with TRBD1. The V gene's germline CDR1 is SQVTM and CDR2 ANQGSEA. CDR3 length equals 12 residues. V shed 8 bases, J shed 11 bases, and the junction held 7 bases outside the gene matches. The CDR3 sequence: CSLRTGGGELFF. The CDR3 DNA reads TGCAGCTTAAGGACAGGGGGCGGTGAGCTGTTTTTT.

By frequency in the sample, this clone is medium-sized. The CDR3 nucleotides are TGTGCCAGCAGTTACCTACTAGTTCCCTACGAGCAGTACTTC. Translation gives CASSYLLVPYEQYF. The chain joins TRBV6-2 or TRBV6-3 to TRBJ2-7, with D tentatively TRBD2 (5 bases). The CDR3 runs to 14 residues. V was cut by 2 bases and J by 2 bases, with 10 bases left in between. From germline, CDR1 is MNHEY and CDR2 SVGEGT.

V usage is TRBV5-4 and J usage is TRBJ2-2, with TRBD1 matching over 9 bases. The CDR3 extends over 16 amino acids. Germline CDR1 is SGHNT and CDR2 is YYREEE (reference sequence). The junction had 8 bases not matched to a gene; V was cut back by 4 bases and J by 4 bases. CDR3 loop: CASSPQGAQITGELFF. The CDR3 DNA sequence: TGTGCCAGCAGCCCACAGGGGGCCCAGATCACCGGGGAGCTGTTTTTT. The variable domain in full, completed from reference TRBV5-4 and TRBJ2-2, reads ETGVTQSPTHLIKTRGQQVTLRCSSQSGHNTVSWYQQALGQGPQFIFQYYREEENGRGNFPPRFSGLQFPNYSSELNVNALELDDSALYLCASSPQGAQITGELFFGEGSRLTVL.

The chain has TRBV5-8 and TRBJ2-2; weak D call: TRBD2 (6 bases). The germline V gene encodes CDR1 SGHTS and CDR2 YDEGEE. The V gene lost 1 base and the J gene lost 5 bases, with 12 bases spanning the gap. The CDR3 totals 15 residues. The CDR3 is CASSLRRAGTGELFF. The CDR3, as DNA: TGTGCCAGCAGCTTGAGGCGGGCGGGGACCGGGGAGCTGTTTTTT.

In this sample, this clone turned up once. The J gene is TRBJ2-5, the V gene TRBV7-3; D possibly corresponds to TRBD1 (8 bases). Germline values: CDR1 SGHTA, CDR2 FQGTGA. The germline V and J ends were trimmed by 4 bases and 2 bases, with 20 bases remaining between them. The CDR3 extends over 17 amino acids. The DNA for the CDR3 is TGTGCCAGCAGCTCAGCAACGGGGAGGGACAGGCAAGAGACCCAGTACTTC. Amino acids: CASSSATGRDRQETQYF. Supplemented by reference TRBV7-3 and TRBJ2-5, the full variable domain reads GAGVSQTPSNKVTEKGKYVELRCDPISGHTALYWYRQSLGQGPEFLIYFQGTGAADDSGLPNDRFFAVRPEGSVSTLKIQRTERGDSAVYLCASSSATGRDRQETQYFGPGTRLLVL.

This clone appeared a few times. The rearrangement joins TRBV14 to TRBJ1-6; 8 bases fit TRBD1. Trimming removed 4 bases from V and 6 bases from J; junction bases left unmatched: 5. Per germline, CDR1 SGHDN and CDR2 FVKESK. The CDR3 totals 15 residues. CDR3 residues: CASSRQGLLNSPLHF. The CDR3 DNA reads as TGTGCCAGCAGCCGACAGGGGTTACTTAATTCACCCCTCCACTTT.

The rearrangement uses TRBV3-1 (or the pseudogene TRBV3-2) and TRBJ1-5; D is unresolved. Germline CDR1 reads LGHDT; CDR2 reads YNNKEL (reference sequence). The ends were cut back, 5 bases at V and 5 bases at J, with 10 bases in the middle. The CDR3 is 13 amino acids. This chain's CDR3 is CASSYSADQPQHF. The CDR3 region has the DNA TGTGCCAGCAGCTATAGCGCTGATCAGCCCCAGCATTTT.

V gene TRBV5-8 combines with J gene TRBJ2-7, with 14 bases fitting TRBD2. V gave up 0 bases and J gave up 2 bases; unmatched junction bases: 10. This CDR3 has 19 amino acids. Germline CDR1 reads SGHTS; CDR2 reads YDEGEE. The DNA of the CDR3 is TGTGCCAGCAGCTTGGATGGGACTAGCGGGAGTATGGGAACCTACGAGCAGTACTTC. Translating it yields CASSLDGTSGSMGTYEQYF.

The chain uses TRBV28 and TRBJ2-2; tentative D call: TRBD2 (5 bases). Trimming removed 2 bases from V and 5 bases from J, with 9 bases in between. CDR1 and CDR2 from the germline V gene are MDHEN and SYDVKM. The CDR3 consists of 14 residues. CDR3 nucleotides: TGTGCCAGCAGTTTAGGAGGAGTGACCGGGGAGCTGTTTTTT. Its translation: CASSLGGVTGELFF.

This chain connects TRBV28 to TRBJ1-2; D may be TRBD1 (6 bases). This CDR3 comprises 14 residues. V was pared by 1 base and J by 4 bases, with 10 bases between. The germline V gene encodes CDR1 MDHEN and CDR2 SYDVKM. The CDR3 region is CASSLYTGPYGYTF. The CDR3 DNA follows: TGTGCCAGCAGTTTATATACAGGGCCCTATGGCTACACCTTC.

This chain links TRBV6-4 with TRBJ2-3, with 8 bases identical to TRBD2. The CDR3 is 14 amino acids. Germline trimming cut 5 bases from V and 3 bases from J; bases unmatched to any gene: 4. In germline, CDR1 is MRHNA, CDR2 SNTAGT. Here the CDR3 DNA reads TGTGCCAGCAGTCTGGGACTAGAGACAGATACGCAGTATTTT. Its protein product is CASSLGLETDTQYF.

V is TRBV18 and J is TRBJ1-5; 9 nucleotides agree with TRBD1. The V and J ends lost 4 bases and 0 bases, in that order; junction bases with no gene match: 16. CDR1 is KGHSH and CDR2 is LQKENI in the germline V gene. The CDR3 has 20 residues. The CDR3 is CASSLRQAGQGSYSNQPQHF. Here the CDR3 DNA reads TGTGCCAGCTCACTGAGGCAAGCCGGACAGGGGTCCTATAGCAATCAGCCCCAGCATTTT.

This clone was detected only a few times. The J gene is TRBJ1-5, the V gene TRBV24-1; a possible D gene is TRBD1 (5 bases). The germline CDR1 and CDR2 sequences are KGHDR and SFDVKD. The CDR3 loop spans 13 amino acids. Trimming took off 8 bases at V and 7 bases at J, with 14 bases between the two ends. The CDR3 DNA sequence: TGTGCCACCAACGGGCAAGCAGGGCAGCCCCAGCATTTT. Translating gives CATNGQAGQPQHF.